This T cell receptor (beta chain) comes out of a study of cytomegalovirus exposure and HLA in healthy donors. Note on this clone: Its target is unknown.

60 Vbeta and 13 Jbeta primers were used in PCR. Clones were read by immunoSEQ multiplex PCR, and TCRdb kept only the in-frame ones, dropping some. The data hold about 100,000 clones, with 50% to 65% observed a single time. Findings and limits, study-wide: In a later analysis, HLA-C alleles had the fewest associated TCRs, DRB1 alleles the most.

Losses at the gene ends were 5 bases for V and 3 bases for J; bases not matched to a gene: 2. The CDR3 is made up of 13 amino acids. Germline lookup yields CDR1 ENHRY and CDR2 SYGVKD. Material: PBMCs. The receptor's source is a man aged 30 to 45 in good health and CMV-seropositive. The V call is TRBV10-3, the J call TRBJ1-1; 8 bases are a match to TRBD1. The CDR3 DNA follows: TGTGCCATCAGTTTGACAGGGGACACTGAAGCTTTCTTT. Protein product: CAISLTGDTEAFF.